These 9 T cell receptor beta chains were all obtained from the same sample, sequenced in a study of T cells in Graves' hyperthyroidism and ophthalmopathy. TCR beta CDR3 region amplification was performed from RNA transcripts. HTBI primers were employed in a first-round RT-PCR of the TCR CDR3. Using its own MiXCR run on the multiplex PCR reads, TCRdb lists one record per CDR3 protein. The sample yields under 350,000 distinct CDR3 sequences, about 15% seen once. Sequencing was performed on blood. The receptors were gathered from a woman between 55 and 75 years old with Graves' ophthalmopathy.

This clonotype was observed a handful of times. V usage is TRBV3-1 and J usage is TRBJ1-4; D not certain. The CDR3 has 14 residues. Trimming left V 1 base short and J 0 bases short, with 3 bases between. Germline V lookup: CDR1 LGHDT, CDR2 YNNKEL (reference sequence). The CDR3 spells CASSQASTNEKLFF. The CDR3 nucleotides are TGTGCCAGCAGCCAAGCCTCAACTAATGAAAAACTGTTTTTT. The variable domain in full, with the rest retrieved from reference TRBV3-1 and TRBJ1-4, is DTAVSQTPKYLVTQMGNDKSIKCEQNLGHDTMYWYKQDSKKFLKIMFSYNNKELIINETVPNRFSPKSPDKAHLNLHINSLELGDSAVYFCASSQASTNEKLFFGSGTQLSVL.

This clonotype has a handful of counts. The CDR3 region is CASSQEFTPYNEQFF. As DNA, the CDR3 is TGTGCCAGCAGCCAAGAATTCACGCCCTACAATGAGCAGTTCTTC. The chain couples TRBV3-1 to TRBJ2-1; D not resolved. Deletions cut 0 bases from V and 2 bases from J, with 8 bases between. Germline CDR1 reads LGHDT; CDR2 reads YNNKEL (reference sequence). This CDR3 has 15 amino acids.

This sequence joins TRBV4-3 and TRBJ1-4; D not resolved. The V gene's germline CDR1 is LGHNA and CDR2 YSLEER. The V gene lost 1 base and the J gene lost 3 bases, with 15 bases spanning the gap. The CDR3 consists of 17 residues. The CDR3 sequence is CASSQVSGRRSNEKLFF. CDR3 nucleotide sequence: TGCGCCAGCAGCCAAGTTTCGGGGAGGCGGTCTAATGAAAAACTGTTTTTT.

This clonotype was observed at least ten times. The J gene is TRBJ1-2, the V gene TRBV13; no clear D gene. Germline V gene lookup returns CDR1 PRHDT and CDR2 FYEKMQ (reference sequence). The CDR3 is 17 residues long. Deletions cut 4 bases from V and 2 bases from J, with 20 bases between. CDR3 nucleotide sequence: TGTGCCAGCAGCTCCCCTTCGGCAGAGAAACGAAACTATGGCTACACCTTC. Encoded protein: CASSSPSAEKRNYGYTF.

The rearrangement links TRBV5-1 to TRBJ2-5; TRBD2 is a possible D gene (5 bases). Germline assignment: CDR1 SGHRS and CDR2 YFSETQ. There are 14 residues in the CDR3. Trimming stripped 6 bases from V and 1 base from J, with 13 bases between. CDR3 in amino acids: CASTPLGGQETQYF. The CDR3 DNA reads TGCGCCAGCACCCCATTAGGAGGCCAAGAGACCCAGTACTTC. Supplemented by reference TRBV5-1 and TRBJ2-5, the full variable domain reads KAGVTQTPRYLIKTRGQQVTLSCSPISGHRSVSWYQQTPGQGLQFLFEYFSETQRNKGNFPGRFSGRQFSNSRSEMNVSTLELGDSALYLCASTPLGGQETQYFGPGTRLLVL.

At least ten counts were recorded for this clonotype. The V and J genes are TRBV10-3 and TRBJ2-7; weak D call: TRBD1 (5 bases). The CDR3 extends over 17 amino acids. CDR1 and CDR2 from the germline V gene are ENHRY and SYGVKD. The V end lost 0 bases, the J end lost 1 base, and 16 bases lay between the germline ends. CDR3 nucleotides: TGTGCCATCAGTGAGTCGAAGGGGCTAGGGCCGTCCTACGAGCAGTACTTC. Protein sequence: CAISESKGLGPSYEQYF.

This clonotype was seen a few times. The rearrangement joins TRBV12-3 or TRBV12-4 to TRBJ2-2; D is uncertain. The length of the CDR3 is 14 residues. Trimming removed 3 bases from V and 3 bases from J, with 8 bases in between. The CDR3, as DNA: TGTGCCAGCAGTTTCAGGCTCCACACCGGGGAGCTGTTTTTT. It is translated as CASSFRLHTGELFF.

Points on this clonotype: A much bigger clone sits one base away, suggesting this may be a read error. The V gene is TRBV3-1, the J gene TRBJ2-1, with a weak D call TRBD1 (5 bases). Germline assignment: CDR1 LGHDT and CDR2 YNNKEL (reference sequence). The CDR3 contains 12 residues. The CDR3 spells CASSQTDNGQFF. In DNA form, the CDR3 reads TGTGCCAGCAGCCAGACAGACAATGGGCAGTTCTTC.

As to this clonotype: With a much larger clone just one base away, this may be a read error. V usage is TRBV29-1 and J usage is TRBJ2-7, with a tentative D call TRBD2 (5 bases). This CDR3 has 13 amino acids. Germline lookup yields CDR1 SQVTM and CDR2 ANQGSEA. The V end lost 1 base, the J end lost 2 bases, and 9 bases lay between the germline ends. For the CDR3, the DNA is TGCAGCGTTGAAGCAGACGGGGCCTACGAGCAGTACTTC. It is translated as CSVEADGAYEQYF.